The clone carrying this T cell receptor (beta chain) occurred many times. This entry comes from a study of blood T cells in healthy people across ages. The use of a sample-barcoded 5' primer and a J-beta primer mix characterized a second PCR of roughly 6 to 11 cycles. Each CDR3 protein gets one entry after TCRdb re-called the 5' RACE reads with MiXCR. The sample contains some 900,000 distinct CDR3 sequences, around 28% of which appear only once. The CDR3 totals 15 residues. V dropped 0 bases and J dropped 4 bases, with 15 bases sitting between them. Looked up from germline, CDR1 is DFQATT and CDR2 is SNEGSKA (reference sequence).

The rearrangement joins TRBV20-1 to TRBJ1-2; TRBD1 is a possible D gene (5 bases). The sequenced sample consisted of blood. The sequence was collected from a woman older than 75 in good health. The DNA for the CDR3 is TGCAGTGCTAGAGATCCGGGGGGGTTAACCTATGGCTACACCTTC. Translated, it gives CSARDPGGLTYGYTF.